This T cell receptor (beta chain) was observed in a study of human T cells and chemical hapten exposure. Each CDR3 protein is one row after TCRdb ran MiXCR on the RACE reads. The sample lists around 340,000 distinct CDR3 sequences, about 7% occurring once. Specified time point: patch test 1, 2 weeks after DPC sensitization. Treatment: therapeutic diphenylcyclopropenone sensitization with weekly scalp DPC. The CDR3 extends over 13 amino acids. Trimming removed 0 bases from V and 6 bases from J, with 10 bases in between. The germline V gene has CDR1 SGHRS and CDR2 YFSETQ. This clonotype occurred many times.

The V call is TRBV5-1, the J call TRBJ2-7; the D is unclear. The clonotype comes from a woman aged 18-35 years with alopecia areata. Some clones in this sample may be carry-over from other donors' samples. Source: whole blood, taken in connection with sensitization to the hapten diphenylcyclopropenone (DPC). Written as DNA, the CDR3 is TGCGCCAGCAGCTTGGCAACCGTCGGCGAGCAGTACTTC. It translates to CASSLATVGEQYF.